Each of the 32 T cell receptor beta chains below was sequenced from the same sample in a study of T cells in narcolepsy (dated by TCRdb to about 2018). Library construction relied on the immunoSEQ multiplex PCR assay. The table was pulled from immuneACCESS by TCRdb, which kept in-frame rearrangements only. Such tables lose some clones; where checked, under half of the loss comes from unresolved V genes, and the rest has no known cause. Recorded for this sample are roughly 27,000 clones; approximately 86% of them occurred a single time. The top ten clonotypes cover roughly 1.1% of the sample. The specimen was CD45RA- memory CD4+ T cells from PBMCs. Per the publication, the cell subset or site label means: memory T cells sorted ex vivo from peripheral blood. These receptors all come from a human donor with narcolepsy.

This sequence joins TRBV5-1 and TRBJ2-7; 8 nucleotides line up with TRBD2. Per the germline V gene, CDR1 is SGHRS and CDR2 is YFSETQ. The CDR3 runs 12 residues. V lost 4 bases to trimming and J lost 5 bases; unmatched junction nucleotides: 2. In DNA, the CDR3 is TGCGCCAGCAGCCTTAGCGGGAACGAGCAGTACTTC. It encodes CASSLSGNEQYF.

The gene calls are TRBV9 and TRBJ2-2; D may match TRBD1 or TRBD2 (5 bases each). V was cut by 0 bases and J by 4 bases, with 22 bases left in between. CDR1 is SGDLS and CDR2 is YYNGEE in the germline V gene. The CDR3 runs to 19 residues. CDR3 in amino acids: CASSVGQLGVLLSTGELFF. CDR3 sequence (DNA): TGTGCCAGCAGCGTAGGGCAGTTGGGGGTATTGTTAAGCACCGGGGAGCTGTTTTTT.

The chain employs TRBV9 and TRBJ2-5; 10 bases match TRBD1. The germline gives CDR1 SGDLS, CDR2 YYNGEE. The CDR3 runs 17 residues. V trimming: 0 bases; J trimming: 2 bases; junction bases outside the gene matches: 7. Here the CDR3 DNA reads TGTGCCAGCAGCGTAGGTTCCGGGACAGGGGATCAAGAGACCCAGTACTTC. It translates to CASSVGSGTGDQETQYF.

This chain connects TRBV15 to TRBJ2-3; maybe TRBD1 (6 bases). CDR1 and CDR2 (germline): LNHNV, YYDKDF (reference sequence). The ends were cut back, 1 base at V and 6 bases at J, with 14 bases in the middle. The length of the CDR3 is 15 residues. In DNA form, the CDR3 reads TGTGCCACCAGCAGAGGTCCAGGGGCTGACGATACGCAGTATTTT. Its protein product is CATSRGPGADDTQYF.

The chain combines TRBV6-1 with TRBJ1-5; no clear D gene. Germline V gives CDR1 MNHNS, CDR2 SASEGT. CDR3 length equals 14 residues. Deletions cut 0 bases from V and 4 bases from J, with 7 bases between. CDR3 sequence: CASSEANRNQPQHF. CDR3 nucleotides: TGTGCCAGCAGTGAAGCCAATAGAAATCAGCCCCAGCATTTT.

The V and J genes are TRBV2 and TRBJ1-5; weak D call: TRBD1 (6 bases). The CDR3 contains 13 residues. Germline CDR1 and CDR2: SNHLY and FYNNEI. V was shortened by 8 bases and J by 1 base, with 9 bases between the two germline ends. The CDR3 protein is CASGGQSNQPQHF. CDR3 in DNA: TGTGCCAGCGGTGGACAGAGCAATCAGCCCCAGCATTTT.

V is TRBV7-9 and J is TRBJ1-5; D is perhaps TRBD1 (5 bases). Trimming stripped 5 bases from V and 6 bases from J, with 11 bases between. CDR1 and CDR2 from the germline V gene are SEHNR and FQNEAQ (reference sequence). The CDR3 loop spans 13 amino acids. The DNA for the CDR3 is TGTGCCAGCAGCCTGTCAGGGAGTCAGCCCCAGCATTTT. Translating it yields CASSLSGSQPQHF.

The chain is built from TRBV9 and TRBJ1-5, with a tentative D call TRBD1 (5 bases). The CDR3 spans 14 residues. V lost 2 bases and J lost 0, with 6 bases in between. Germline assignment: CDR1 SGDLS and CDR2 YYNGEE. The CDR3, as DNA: TGTGCCAGCAGCGTGGACAATAGCAATCAGCCCCAGCATTTT. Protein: CASSVDNSNQPQHF.

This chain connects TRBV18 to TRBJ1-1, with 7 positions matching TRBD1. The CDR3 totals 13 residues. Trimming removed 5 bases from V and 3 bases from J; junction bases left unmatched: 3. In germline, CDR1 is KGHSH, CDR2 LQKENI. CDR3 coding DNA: TGTGCCAGCTCATCGGACAGGTACACTGAAGCTTTCTTT. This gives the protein CASSSDRYTEAFF.

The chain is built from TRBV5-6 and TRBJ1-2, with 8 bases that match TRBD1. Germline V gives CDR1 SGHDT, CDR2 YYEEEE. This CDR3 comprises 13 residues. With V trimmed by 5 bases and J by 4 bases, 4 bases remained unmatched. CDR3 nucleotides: TGTGCCAGCAGGTGGACAGGGAGCTATGGCTACACCTTC. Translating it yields CASRWTGSYGYTF.

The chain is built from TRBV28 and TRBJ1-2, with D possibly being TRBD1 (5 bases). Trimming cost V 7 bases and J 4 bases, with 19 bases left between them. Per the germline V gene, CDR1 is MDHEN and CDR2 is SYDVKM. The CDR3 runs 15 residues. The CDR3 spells CASTLTTQDFYGYTF. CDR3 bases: TGTGCCAGCACCTTAACCACACAGGACTTCTATGGCTACACCTTC.

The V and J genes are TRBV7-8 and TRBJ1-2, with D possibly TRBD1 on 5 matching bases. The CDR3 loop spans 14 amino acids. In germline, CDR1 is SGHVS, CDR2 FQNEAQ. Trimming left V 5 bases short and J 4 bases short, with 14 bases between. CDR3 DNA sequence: TGTGCCAGCAGCCCCCGCAGGGAAGCCTATGGCTACACCTTC. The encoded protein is CASSPRREAYGYTF.

CDR3 protein: CATREAGGPDEQYV. CDR3 bases: TGTGCCACGAGAGAAGCGGGGGGGCCAGACGAGCAGTACGTC. The J gene is TRBJ2-7, the V gene TRBV6-5, with 10 bases that match TRBD2. Germline CDR1 is MNHEY and CDR2 is SVGAGI. V gave up 10 bases and J gave up 5 bases; unmatched junction bases: 11. The CDR3 runs to 14 residues.

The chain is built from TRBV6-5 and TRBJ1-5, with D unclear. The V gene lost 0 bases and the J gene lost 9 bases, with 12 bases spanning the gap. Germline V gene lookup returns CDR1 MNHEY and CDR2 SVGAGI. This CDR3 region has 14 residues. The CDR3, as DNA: TGTGCCAGCAGTTACTCGAGGGCCTCGGGGCCCCAGCATTTT. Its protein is CASSYSRASGPQHF.

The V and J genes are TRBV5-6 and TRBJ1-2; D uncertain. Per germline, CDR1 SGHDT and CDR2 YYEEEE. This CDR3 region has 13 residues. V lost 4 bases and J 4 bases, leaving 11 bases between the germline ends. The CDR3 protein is CASSLKHSYGYTF. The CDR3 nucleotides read TGTGCCAGCAGCCTAAAACATAGCTATGGCTACACCTTC. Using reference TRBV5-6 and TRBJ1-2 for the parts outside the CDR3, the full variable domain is DAGVTQSPTHLIKTRGQQVTLRCSPKSGHDTVSWYQQALGQGPQFIFQYYEEEERQRGNFPDRFSGHQFPNYSSELNVNALLLGDSALYLCASSLKHSYGYTFGSGTRLTVV.

As DNA, the CDR3 is TGTGCCAGCAGTGACTCGCAGGGCAATCAGCCCCAGCATTTT. It yields the protein CASSDSQGNQPQHF. V and J are TRBV2 and TRBJ1-5; D unclear. The germline V and J ends were trimmed by 3 bases and 2 bases, with 8 bases remaining between them. CDR3 size: 14 residues. Germline assignment: CDR1 SNHLY and CDR2 FYNNEI.

The CDR3 sequence: CASSVIVGNEQFF. The CDR3 DNA reads TGTGCCAGCAGCGTAATAGTTGGAAATGAGCAGTTCTTC. The rearrangement uses TRBV9 and TRBJ2-1; no firm D call. The CDR3 is made up of 13 amino acids. Germline V gives CDR1 SGDLS, CDR2 YYNGEE. Trimming left V 1 base short and J 7 bases short, with 9 bases between. The whole variable domain, filled in from reference TRBV9 and TRBJ2-1, reads DSGVTQTPKHLITATGQRVTLRCSPRSGDLSVYWYQQSLDQGLQFLIQYYNGEERAKGNILERFSAQQFPDLHSELNLSSLELGDSALYFCASSVIVGNEQFFGPGTRLTVL.

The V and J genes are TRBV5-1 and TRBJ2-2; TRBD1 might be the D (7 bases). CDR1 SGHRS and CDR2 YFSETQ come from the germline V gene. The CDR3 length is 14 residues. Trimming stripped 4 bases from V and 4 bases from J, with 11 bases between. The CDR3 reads CASSGGGFTGELFF. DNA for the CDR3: TGCGCCAGCAGCGGAGGGGGCTTCACCGGGGAGCTGTTTTTT.

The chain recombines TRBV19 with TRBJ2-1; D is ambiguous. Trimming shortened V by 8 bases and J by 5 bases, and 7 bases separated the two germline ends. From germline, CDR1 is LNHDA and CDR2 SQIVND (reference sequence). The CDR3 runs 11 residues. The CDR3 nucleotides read TGTGCCAGTGCACTTCACAATGAGCAGTTCTTC. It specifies CASALHNEQFF.

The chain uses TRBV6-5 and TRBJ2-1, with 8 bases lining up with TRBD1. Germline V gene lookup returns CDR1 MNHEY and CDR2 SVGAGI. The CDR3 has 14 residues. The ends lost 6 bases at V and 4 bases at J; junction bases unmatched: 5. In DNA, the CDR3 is TGTGCCAGCAGCGGGACAGGCCAATACAATGAGCAGTTCTTC. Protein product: CASSGTGQYNEQFF.

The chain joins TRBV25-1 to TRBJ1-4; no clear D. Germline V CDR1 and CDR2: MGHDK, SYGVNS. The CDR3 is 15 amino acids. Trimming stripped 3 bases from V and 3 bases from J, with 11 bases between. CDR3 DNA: TGTGCCAGCAGTGAGGGCCTCCATCCTAATGAAAAACTGTTTTTT. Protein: CASSEGLHPNEKLFF. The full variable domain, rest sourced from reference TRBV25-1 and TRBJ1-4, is EADIYQTPRYLVIGTGKKITLECSQTMGHDKMYWYQQDPGMELHLIHYSYGVNSTEKGDLSSESTVSRIRTEHFPLTLESARPSHTSQYLCASSEGLHPNEKLFFGSGTQLSVL.

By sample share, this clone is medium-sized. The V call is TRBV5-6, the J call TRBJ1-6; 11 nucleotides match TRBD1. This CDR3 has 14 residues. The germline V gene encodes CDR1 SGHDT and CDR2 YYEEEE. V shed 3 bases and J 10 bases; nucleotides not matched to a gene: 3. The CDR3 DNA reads TGTGCCAGCAGCTCCAGGACAGGGGGCTCACCCCTCCACTTT. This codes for CASSSRTGGSPLHF.

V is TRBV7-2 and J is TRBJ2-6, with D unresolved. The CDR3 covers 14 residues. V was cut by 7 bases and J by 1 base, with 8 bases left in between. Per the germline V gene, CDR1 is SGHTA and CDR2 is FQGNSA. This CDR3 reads CASTPPSGANVLTF. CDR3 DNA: TGTGCCAGCACCCCCCCTTCTGGGGCCAACGTCCTGACTTTC.

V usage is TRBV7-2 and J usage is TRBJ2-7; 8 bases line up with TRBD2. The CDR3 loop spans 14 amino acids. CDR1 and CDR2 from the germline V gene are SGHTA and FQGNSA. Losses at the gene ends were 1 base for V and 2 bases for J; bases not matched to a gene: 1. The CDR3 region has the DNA TGTGCCAGCAGCTTAGGTAGCGGGACCTACGAGCAGTACTTC. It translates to CASSLGSGTYEQYF.

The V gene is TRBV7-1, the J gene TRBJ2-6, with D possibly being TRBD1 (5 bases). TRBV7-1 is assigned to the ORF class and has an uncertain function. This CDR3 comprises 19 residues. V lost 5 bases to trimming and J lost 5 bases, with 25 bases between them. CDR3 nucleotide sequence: TGTGCCAGCAGCAGAGAGCTTCAACGAGGACAAAGTCGGGCCAACGTCCTGACTTTC. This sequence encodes CASSRELQRGQSRANVLTF.

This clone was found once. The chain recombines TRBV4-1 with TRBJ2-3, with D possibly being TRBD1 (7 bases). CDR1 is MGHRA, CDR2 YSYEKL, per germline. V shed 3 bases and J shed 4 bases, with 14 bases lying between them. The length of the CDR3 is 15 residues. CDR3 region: CASSHVDREADTQYF. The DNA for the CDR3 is TGCGCCAGCAGCCACGTTGACAGGGAGGCAGATACGCAGTATTTT.

Here the CDR3 reads CASSPTGQGVSEQFF. The CDR3 bases are TGTGCCAGCAGCCCTACCGGACAGGGTGTTAGTGAGCAGTTCTTC. The V and J genes are TRBV9 and TRBJ2-1; TRBD1 aligns across 8 bases. Germline V CDR1 and CDR2: SGDLS, YYNGEE. Losses at the gene ends were 4 bases for V and 9 bases for J; bases not matched to a gene: 12. This CDR3 comprises 15 residues.

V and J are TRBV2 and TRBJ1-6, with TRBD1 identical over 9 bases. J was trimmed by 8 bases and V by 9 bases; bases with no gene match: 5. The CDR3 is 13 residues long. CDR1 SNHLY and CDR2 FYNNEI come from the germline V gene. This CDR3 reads CARMDRGDSPLHF. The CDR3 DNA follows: TGTGCCAGGATGGACAGGGGCGATTCACCCCTCCACTTT.

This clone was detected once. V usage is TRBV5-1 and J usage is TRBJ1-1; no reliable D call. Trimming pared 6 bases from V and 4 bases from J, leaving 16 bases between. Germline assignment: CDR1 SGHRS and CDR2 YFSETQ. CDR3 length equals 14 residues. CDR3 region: CASNPLGLGTEAFF. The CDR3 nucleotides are TGCGCCAGCAACCCTTTAGGGTTAGGCACTGAAGCTTTCTTT.

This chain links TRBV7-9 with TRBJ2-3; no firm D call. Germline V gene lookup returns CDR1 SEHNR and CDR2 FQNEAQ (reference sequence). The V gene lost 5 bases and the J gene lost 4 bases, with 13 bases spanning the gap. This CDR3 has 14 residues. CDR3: CASSTSSHPDTQYF. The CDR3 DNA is TGTGCCAGCAGCACCAGCAGTCACCCAGATACGCAGTATTTT.

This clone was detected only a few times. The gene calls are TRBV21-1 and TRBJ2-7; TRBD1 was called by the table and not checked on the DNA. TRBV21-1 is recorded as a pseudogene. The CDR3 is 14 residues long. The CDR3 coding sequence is TGTGCCAGCAGCCAAGGGGACAGAGTCTACGAGCAGTACGTC. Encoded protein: CASSQGDRVYEQYV.

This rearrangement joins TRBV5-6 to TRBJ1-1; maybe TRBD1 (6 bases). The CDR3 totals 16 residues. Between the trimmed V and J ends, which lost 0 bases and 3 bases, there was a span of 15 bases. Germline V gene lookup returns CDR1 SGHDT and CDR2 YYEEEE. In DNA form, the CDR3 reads TGTGCCAGCAGCTTGGATGGCAGGGGAAGGGACACTGAAGCTTTCTTT. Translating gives CASSLDGRGRDTEAFF.